This entry is about one T cell receptor (beta chain). The V end lost 8 bases, the J end lost 10 bases, and 18 bases lay between the germline ends. The CDR3 runs 13 residues. CDR1 and CDR2 from the germline V gene are LNHDA and SQIVND (reference sequence). The data derive from a study of T cell changes during pregnancy in multiple sclerosis. TCRdb's table, derived via immunoSEQ multiplex PCR, lists solely in-frame clones and lacks some. The sample yields nearly 50,000 clones, 90% to 95% seen once. The starting material was CD4+ T cells from peripheral blood mononuclear cells, obtained in the first trimester of pregnancy. The rearrangement links TRBV19 to TRBJ1-5; D gene unclear. This TCR derives from a female donor with multiple sclerosis, enrolled in a pregnancy study. This chain's CDR3 is CASQRGLDLPQHF. As DNA, the CDR3 is TGTGCCAGTCAAAGAGGTCTAGATCTTCCCCAGCATTTT.